The rows below give T cell receptor beta chains drawn from one sample of a study of T cell responses to AZD1222 COVID-19 vaccine. Some clones are missing from TCRdb's copy, which holds only in-frame ones; the method was immunoSEQ multiplex PCR. The sample lists 100,000 to 150,000 clones; roughly 85% were seen once. The starting material was peripheral blood, obtained 28 days after the second dose of the MenACWY control vaccine. The receptors originated from an adult who received the MenACWY meningococcal vaccine as a control. CDR3s include the opening cysteine and the closing phenylalanine or tryptophan. The D gene is left open where the match is weak. Part of the rows lack a size; the others show once, few, many or a class for expanded clones.

V gene: TRBV7-3
clone size: -
D gene: -
J gene: TRBJ2-2
CDR3 protein: CASSSSPNTGELFF
CDR3 DNA: TGTGCCAGCAGCTCGTCACCGAACACCGGGGAGCTGTTTTTT

V gene: TRBV7-7
clone size: -
D gene: -
J gene: TRBJ2-6
CDR3 protein: CASSLGPRGRGANVLTF
CDR3 DNA: TGTGCTAGCAGCTTAGGCCCCAGGGGCCGGGGGGCCAACGTCCTGACTTTC

V gene: TRBV3-1/TRBV3-2
clone size: -
D gene: -
J gene: TRBJ1-2
CDR3 protein: CASSQDRGTLYGYTF
CDR3 DNA: TGTGCCAGCAGCCAAGATAGGGGGACGCTCTATGGCTACACCTTC

V gene: TRBV28
clone size: -
D gene: -
J gene: TRBJ1-1
CDR3 protein: CASRSGTHTEAFF
CDR3 DNA: TGTGCCAGCAGGTCCGGGACCCACACTGAAGCTTTCTTT

V gene: TRBV24-1
clone size: -
D gene: -
J gene: TRBJ1-1
CDR3 protein: CATSASNPGRGTEAFF
CDR3 DNA: TGTGCCACCAGTGCTTCCAACCCCGGACGGGGAACTGAAGCTTTCTTT

V gene: TRBV5-4
clone size: -
D gene: -
J gene: TRBJ1-3
CDR3 protein: CASRAQGPGNTIYF
CDR3 DNA: TGTGCCAGCAGGGCGCAGGGTCCTGGAAACACCATATATTTT

V gene: TRBV11-3
clone size: once
D gene: TRBD2
J gene: TRBJ2-1
CDR3 protein: CASRGTSIHEQFF
CDR3 DNA: TGTGCCAGCAGAGGGACTAGCATCCATGAGCAGTTCTTC

V gene: TRBV9
clone size: -
D gene: -
J gene: TRBJ2-3
CDR3 protein: CASSVEMADTQYF
CDR3 DNA: TGTGCCAGCAGCGTAGAAATGGCAGATACGCAGTATTTT

V gene: TRBV5-6
clone size: -
D gene: -
J gene: TRBJ2-1
CDR3 protein: CASSLEGGQFF
CDR3 DNA: TGTGCCAGCAGCTTGGAAGGAGGGCAGTTCTTC

V gene: TRBV30
clone size: -
D gene: -
J gene: TRBJ1-1
CDR3 protein: CAWSVRATSWGTEAFF
CDR3 DNA: TGTGCCTGGAGTGTCCGGGCAACCTCGTGGGGCACTGAAGCTTTCTTT

V gene: TRBV24-1
clone size: -
D gene: TRBD2
J gene: TRBJ2-1
CDR3 protein: CATSDYSGKQFF
CDR3 DNA: TGTGCCACCAGTGATTATAGCGGGAAGCAGTTCTTC

V gene: TRBV2
clone size: -
D gene: TRBD1
J gene: TRBJ2-2
CDR3 protein: CASSVGTGGNTGELFF
CDR3 DNA: TGTGCCAGCAGCGTTGGGACAGGGGGCAACACCGGGGAGCTGTTTTTT

V gene: TRBV29-1
clone size: -
D gene: -
J gene: TRBJ2-5
CDR3 protein: CSGGTVQETQYF
CDR3 DNA: TGCAGCGGCGGGACAGTCCAAGAGACCCAGTACTTC

V gene: TRBV7-8
clone size: -
D gene: -
J gene: TRBJ2-1
CDR3 protein: CASSLRDAWNNEQFF
CDR3 DNA: TGTGCCAGCAGCTTACGGGACGCTTGGAACAATGAGCAGTTCTTC

V gene: TRBV19
clone size: -
D gene: TRBD1
J gene: TRBJ1-4
CDR3 protein: CASSLGGQVGKLFF
CDR3 DNA: TGTGCCAGTAGTTTAGGGGGACAGGTCGGAAAACTGTTTTTT

V gene: TRBV19
clone size: -
D gene: -
J gene: TRBJ2-2
CDR3 protein: CASSISPGGELFF
CDR3 DNA: TGTGCCAGTAGTATATCCCCCGGCGGGGAGCTGTTTTTT

V gene: TRBV3-1/TRBV3-2
clone size: once
D gene: -
J gene: TRBJ2-2
CDR3 protein: CASSQQGSGELFF
CDR3 DNA: TGTGCCAGCAGCCAACAGGGCAGCGGGGAGCTGTTTTTT

V gene: TRBV5-1
clone size: -
D gene: -
J gene: TRBJ1-4
CDR3 protein: CASSLDRVNEKLFF
CDR3 DNA: TGCGCCAGCAGCTTGGACAGGGTGAACGAAAAACTGTTTTTT

V gene: TRBV7-2
clone size: -
D gene: -
J gene: TRBJ1-2
CDR3 protein: CASSSRSRSRYGYTF
CDR3 DNA: TGTGCCAGCAGCTCCCGGAGTCGTTCTAGGTACGGCTACACCTTC

V gene: TRBV19
clone size: -
D gene: -
J gene: TRBJ2-3
CDR3 protein: CASRLASTDTQYF
CDR3 DNA: TGTGCCAGTAGACTAGCTTCCACAGATACGCAGTATTTT

V gene: TRBV6-1
clone size: -
D gene: -
J gene: TRBJ1-5
CDR3 protein: CASSVPRRGSNQPQHF
CDR3 DNA: TGTGCCAGCAGTGTCCCCCGACGTGGTAGCAATCAGCCCCAGCATTTT

V gene: TRBV7-7
clone size: -
D gene: TRBD2
J gene: TRBJ2-2
CDR3 protein: CASSLEATPTGGPTGELFF
CDR3 DNA: TGTGCTAGCAGCTTAGAAGCTACCCCGACGGGAGGGCCGACCGGGGAGCTGTTTTTT

V gene: TRBV21-1
clone size: -
D gene: -
J gene: TRBJ2-7
CDR3 protein: CASSGRTGHYEQYF
CDR3 DNA: TGTGCCAGCAGCGGGCGGACAGGACATTACGAGCAGTACTTC

V gene: TRBV5-6
clone size: -
D gene: -
J gene: TRBJ2-1
CDR3 protein: CASSAPPRGIYNEQFF
CDR3 DNA: TGTGCCAGCAGCGCCCCCCCCCGGGGGATCTACAATGAGCAGTTCTTC

V gene: TRBV7-9
clone size: -
D gene: -
J gene: TRBJ2-6
CDR3 protein: CASSFGLSGANVLTF
CDR3 DNA: TGTGCCAGCAGTTTCGGACTCTCTGGGGCCAACGTCCTGACTTTC

V gene: TRBV18
clone size: -
D gene: -
J gene: TRBJ1-4
CDR3 protein: CASSQKAGGSEKLFF
CDR3 DNA: TGTGCCAGCTCACAAAAGGCCGGGGGCAGCGAAAAACTGTTTTTT

V gene: TRBV2
clone size: few
D gene: TRBD1
J gene: TRBJ2-2
CDR3 protein: CASRGDRVSTGELFF
CDR3 DNA: TGTGCCAGCAGGGGGGACAGGGTTAGCACCGGGGAGCTGTTTTTT

V gene: TRBV5-1
clone size: once
D gene: -
J gene: TRBJ2-1
CDR3 protein: CASRPTGGSNEQFF
CDR3 DNA: TGCGCCAGCAGACCTACAGGCGGAAGCAATGAGCAGTTCTTC

V gene: TRBV2
clone size: -
D gene: -
J gene: TRBJ1-1
CDR3 protein: CASSDPRDPEAFF
CDR3 DNA: TGTGCCAGCAGTGATCCAAGAGACCCTGAAGCTTTCTTT

V gene: TRBV2
clone size: -
D gene: TRBD1
J gene: TRBJ2-3
CDR3 protein: CAGNRGSGTDTQYF
CDR3 DNA: TGTGCCGGAAACAGGGGAAGTGGCACAGATACGCAGTATTTT

V gene: TRBV24-1
clone size: -
D gene: -
J gene: TRBJ2-3
CDR3 protein: CATSDFRGSGDTQYF
CDR3 DNA: TGTGCCACCAGTGATTTTAGGGGTTCTGGAGATACGCAGTATTTT

V gene: TRBV5-1
clone size: -
D gene: -
J gene: TRBJ2-3
CDR3 protein: CASSPFPGTDTQYF
CDR3 DNA: TGCGCCAGCAGCCCCTTTCCGGGCACAGATACGCAGTATTTT

V gene: TRBV7-8
clone size: -
D gene: -
J gene: TRBJ1-1
CDR3 protein: CASSSLLNGLTFF
CDR3 DNA: TGTGCCAGCAGCTCTCTACTAAATGGGTTAACTTTCTTT

V gene: TRBV27
clone size: -
D gene: TRBD1
J gene: TRBJ1-6
CDR3 protein: CASRTGGPLHF
CDR3 DNA: TGTGCCAGCAGGACAGGGGGGCCCCTCCACTTT

V gene: TRBV11-2
clone size: -
D gene: -
J gene: TRBJ2-3
CDR3 protein: CASSLRRDSSTDTQYF
CDR3 DNA: TGTGCCAGCAGCTTGAGAAGGGATTCAAGCACAGATACGCAGTATTTT

V gene: TRBV5-1
clone size: -
D gene: -
J gene: TRBJ1-4
CDR3 protein: CASSLRETNEKLFF
CDR3 DNA: TGCGCCAGCAGCTTACGGGAAACTAATGAAAAACTGTTTTTT

V gene: TRBV28
clone size: once
D gene: TRBD1
J gene: TRBJ2-1
CDR3 protein: CASTPGQWYNEQFF
CDR3 DNA: TGTGCCAGCACCCCGGGACAGTGGTACAATGAGCAGTTCTTC

V gene: TRBV9
clone size: -
D gene: -
J gene: TRBJ2-7
CDR3 protein: CASSVGLDLTYEQYF
CDR3 DNA: TGTGCCAGCAGCGTAGGATTGGACCTTACCTACGAGCAGTACTTC

V gene: TRBV18
clone size: -
D gene: -
J gene: TRBJ1-4
CDR3 protein: CASSPPRGRNTNEKLFF
CDR3 DNA: TGTGCCAGCTCACCACCCCGCGGCAGAAACACTAATGAAAAACTGTTTTTT

V gene: TRBV5-1
clone size: -
D gene: TRBD1
J gene: TRBJ2-3
CDR3 protein: CASSPADRAHQGDTQYF
CDR3 DNA: TGCGCCAGCAGCCCGGCTGACAGGGCTCATCAAGGGGATACGCAGTATTTT

V gene: TRBV20-1
clone size: -
D gene: -
J gene: TRBJ1-6
CDR3 protein: CSASQGSPLHF
CDR3 DNA: TGCAGTGCTAGTCAAGGTTCACCCCTCCACTTT

V gene: TRBV5-1
clone size: -
D gene: -
J gene: TRBJ1-6
CDR3 protein: CASSLQGDDSPLHF
CDR3 DNA: TGCGCCAGCAGCTTGCAAGGGGACGATTCACCCCTCCACTTT

V gene: TRBV27
clone size: -
D gene: TRBD1
J gene: TRBJ2-7
CDR3 protein: CASSSLPGQGAPVEQYF
CDR3 DNA: TGTGCCAGCAGTTCATTACCGGGACAGGGGGCCCCGGTCGAGCAGTACTTC

V gene: TRBV3-1/TRBV3-2
clone size: -
D gene: -
J gene: TRBJ2-3
CDR3 protein: CASSQDRGTQYF
CDR3 DNA: TGTGCCAGCAGCCAAGATAGAGGTACGCAGTATTTT

V gene: TRBV19
clone size: -
D gene: -
J gene: TRBJ1-2
CDR3 protein: CASSIKGNGYTF
CDR3 DNA: TGTGCCAGTAGTATTAAGGGCAATGGCTACACCTTC

V gene: TRBV12-3/TRBV12-4
clone size: -
D gene: -
J gene: TRBJ1-2
CDR3 protein: CASSLSGARGYTF
CDR3 DNA: TGTGCCAGCAGTTTGTCGGGGGCACGTGGCTACACCTTC

V gene: TRBV11-2
clone size: once
D gene: -
J gene: TRBJ2-5
CDR3 protein: CASSFRGPQETQYF
CDR3 DNA: TGTGCCAGCAGCTTTCGAGGCCCCCAAGAGACCCAGTACTTC